The source of this T cell receptor (beta chain) is a study of T cell responses to AZD1222 COVID-19 vaccine. Findings and caveats of the study: Most donors were white British, females outnumbered males, and clonal diversity was possibly underestimated. Spike-wide coverage was observed for vaccine-associated CD4 TCRs, with dominant responses at 160-218 and 743-854.

Remarks on this clone: Its antigen is currently unknown.

This CDR3 is built from 13 residues. From germline, CDR1 is SGHTA and CDR2 FQGNSA. V was shortened by 4 bases and J by 6 bases, with 10 bases between the two germline ends. Profiled with immunoSEQ multiplex PCR; TCRdb holds only in-frame clones, not every one. The sample shows 110,000 or so clones, roughly nine tenths of them seen only once. The material sequenced was peripheral blood, taken on day 0 of AZD1222 vaccination. J is TRBJ1-5 and V is TRBV7-2; unclear D gene. The receptor's source is an adult in good health. The CDR3 nucleotides read TGTGCCAGCAGCTCGGTCGTGGGTCAGCCCCAGCATTTT. Protein sequence: CASSSVVGQPQHF.